Below, 4 T cell receptor beta chains from the same sample are listed, as sequenced in a study of neoadjuvant anti-PD-1 for oral cavity cancer. Time point described: after neoadjuvant nivolumab, at surgical resection. Some clones are missing from TCRdb's copy, which holds only in-frame ones; the method was immunoSEQ multiplex PCR. The data hold tens of thousands of clones, with 86% observed a single time. The sequencing here drew on PBMCs, taken after nivolumab (anti-PD-1) treatment. The receptor set was obtained from a person aged 35 to 85 with oral cavity squamous cell carcinoma.

In its sample, this clone was seen a few times. The rearrangement links TRBV7-3 to TRBJ2-2, with D maybe TRBD2 (5 bases). Germline CDR1 and CDR2: SGHTA and FQGTGA. This CDR3 region has 13 residues. The V and J ends lost 8 bases and 7 bases respectively, with 14 bases between them. The CDR3 bases are TGTGCCAGCGGTGAGGGCGCGGTCGGGGAGCTGTTTTTT. As protein: CASGEGAVGELFF.

Only a few counts were recorded for this clone. The chain recombines TRBV5-6 with TRBJ1-6; D is perhaps TRBD1 (5 bases). Deletions cut 5 bases from V and 5 bases from J, with 26 bases between. CDR1 is SGHDT, CDR2 YYEEEE, per germline. The CDR3 is made up of 19 amino acids. CDR3 protein: CASRNYFTSYKGHNSPLHF. CDR3 in DNA: TGTGCCAGCAGGAACTACTTCACTTCGTATAAGGGACATAATTCACCCCTCCACTTT.

V usage is TRBV5-1 and J usage is TRBJ2-1; D remains unclear. Germline V gene data show CDR1 as SGHRS and CDR2 as YFSETQ. Trimming removed 1 base at V and 6 bases at J, with 14 bases between. This CDR3 has 15 residues. The chain's CDR3 is CASSLKVRASNEQFF. In DNA, the CDR3 is TGCGCCAGCAGCTTGAAGGTTAGGGCTTCCAATGAGCAGTTCTTC.

The V and J genes are TRBV7-8 and TRBJ2-2; D possibly corresponds to TRBD1 (5 bases). Germline CDR1 and CDR2: SGHVS and FQNEAQ. Trimming removed 5 bases from V and 7 bases from J, with 17 bases in between. This CDR3 spans 15 amino acids. The DNA of the CDR3 is TGTGCCAGCAGCCCCCTCGCCTCCAGGGTCGGGGAGCTGTTTTTT. Translating gives CASSPLASRVGELFF.